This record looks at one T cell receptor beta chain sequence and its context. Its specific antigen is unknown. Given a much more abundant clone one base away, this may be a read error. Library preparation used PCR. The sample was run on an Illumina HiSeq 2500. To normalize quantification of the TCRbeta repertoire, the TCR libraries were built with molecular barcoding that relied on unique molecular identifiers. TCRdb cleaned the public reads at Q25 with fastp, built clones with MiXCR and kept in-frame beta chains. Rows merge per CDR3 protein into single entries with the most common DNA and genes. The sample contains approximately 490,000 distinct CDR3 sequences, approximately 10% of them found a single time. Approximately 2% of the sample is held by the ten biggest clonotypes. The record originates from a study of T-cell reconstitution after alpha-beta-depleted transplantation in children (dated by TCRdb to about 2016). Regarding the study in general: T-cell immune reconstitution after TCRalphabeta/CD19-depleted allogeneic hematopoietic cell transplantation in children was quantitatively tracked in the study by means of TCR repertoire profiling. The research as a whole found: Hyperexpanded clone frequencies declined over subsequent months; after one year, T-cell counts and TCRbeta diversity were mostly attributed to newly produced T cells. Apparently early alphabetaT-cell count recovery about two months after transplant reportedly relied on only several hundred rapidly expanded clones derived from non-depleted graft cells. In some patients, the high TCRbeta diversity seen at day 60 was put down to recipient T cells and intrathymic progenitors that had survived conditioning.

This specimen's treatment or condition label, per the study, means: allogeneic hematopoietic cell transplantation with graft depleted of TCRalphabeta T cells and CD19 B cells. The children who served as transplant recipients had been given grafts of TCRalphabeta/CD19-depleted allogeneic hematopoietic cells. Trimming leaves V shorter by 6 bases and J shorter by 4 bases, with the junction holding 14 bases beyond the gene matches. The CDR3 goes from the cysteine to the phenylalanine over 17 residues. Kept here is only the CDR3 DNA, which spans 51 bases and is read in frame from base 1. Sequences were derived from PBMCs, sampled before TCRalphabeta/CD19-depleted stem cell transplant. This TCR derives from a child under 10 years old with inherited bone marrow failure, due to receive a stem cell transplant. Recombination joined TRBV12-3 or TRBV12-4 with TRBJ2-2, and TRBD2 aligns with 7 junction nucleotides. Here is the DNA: TGTGCCAGCAGCTCGGCCGGCGGGAGAACGAGCACCGGGGAGCTGTTTTTT. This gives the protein CASSSAGGRTSTGELFF.